This entry concerns a single T cell receptor beta chain. Its antigen is unknown. The source of the sample is a study of long-term antiretroviral therapy in people with HIV. Study conclusions and caveats: ART preceded a rise in diversity that nonetheless stayed lower than in transplant donor controls.

Donors each had at least one pre-ART PBMC sample and at least two post-ART ones. It was version v3.0 of the immunoSEQ assay that was run at survey level. Using immunoSEQ multiplex PCR, the repertoire was profiled, and TCRdb retains in-frame clones only, with some absent. The data hold fewer than 20,000 clones, with 80% to 90% observed a single time. This CDR3 spans 13 amino acids. The germline V gene has CDR1 MNHNY and CDR2 SVGAGI (reference sequence). The J segment lost 6 bases and the V segment lost 8 bases, leaving 4 bases of the junction unmatched. Specimen: unsorted PBMCs, collected 0.6 years after starting antiretroviral therapy. This chain joins TRBV6-6 and TRBJ2-3; 11 nucleotides match TRBD2. This TCR derives from a woman younger than 30 with HIV. The CDR3 here is CASVPSGGDTQYF. The CDR3 bases are TGTGCCAGCGTCCCTAGCGGGGGGGATACGCAGTATTTT.